This T cell receptor (beta chain) was obtained from a study of shared clonotypes between healthy human individuals. Whole-study context: Each donor had three CD4 naive, three CD4 memory, two CD8 naive and one CD8 memory plate.

Concerning this clone itself: Its cognate antigen is unknown.

Study observations and caveats: In contrast to clonotypes shared by all four donors, non-shared clonotypes had lower generation probabilities.

Here immunoSEQ multiplex PCR was the method, and the copy in TCRdb shows in-frame clones only, minus some. The sample contains around 2.1 million clones, 93% of which appear only once. Germline values: CDR1 SGHTA, CDR2 FQGTGA. This CDR3 region has 15 residues. The trim removed 7 bases at V and 6 bases at J, leaving 11 bases unmatched. In the naive CD8 group, cells lacked CD45RO and were positively selected for CCR7, so terminally differentiated effector memory CD45RA+ cells were left out. This TCR was recovered from a man aged 18 to 30 in good health. Some clones in this sample may be carry-over from other donors' samples. This rearrangement joins TRBV7-3 to TRBJ2-1; TRBD2 aligns across 8 bases. The specimen was naive CD8+ T cells from PBMCs. The CDR3 spells CASNRGGPPTNEQFF. CDR3 coding DNA: TGTGCCAGCAACCGGGGGGGACCTCCCACCAATGAGCAGTTCTTC.